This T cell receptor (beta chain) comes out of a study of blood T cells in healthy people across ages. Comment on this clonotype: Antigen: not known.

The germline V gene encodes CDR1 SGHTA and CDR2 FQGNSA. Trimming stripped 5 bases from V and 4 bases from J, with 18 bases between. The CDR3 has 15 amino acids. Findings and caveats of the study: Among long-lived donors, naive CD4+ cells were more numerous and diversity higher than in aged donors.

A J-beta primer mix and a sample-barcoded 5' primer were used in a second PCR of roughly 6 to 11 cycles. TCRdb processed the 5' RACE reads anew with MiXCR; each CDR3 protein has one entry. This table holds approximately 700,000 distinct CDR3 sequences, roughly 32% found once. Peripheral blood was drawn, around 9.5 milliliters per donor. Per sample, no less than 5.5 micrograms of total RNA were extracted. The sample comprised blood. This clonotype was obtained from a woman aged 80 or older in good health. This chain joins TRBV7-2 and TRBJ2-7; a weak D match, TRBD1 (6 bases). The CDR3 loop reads CASSPLSDSTYEQYF. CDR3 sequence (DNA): TGTGCCAGCAGCCCCCTATCGGACAGTACGTACGAGCAGTACTTC.